This record looks at one TCR beta chain sequence and its context. This CDR3 is also generated by other DNA sequences in the sample. Method: immunoSEQ multiplex PCR; TCRdb's copy keeps in-frame clones and lacks some. The repertoire consists of about 2,500,000 clones, with approximately 94% occurring once and the leading ten covering around 0.14%. The data were obtained in a study of shared clonotypes between healthy human individuals. Trimming removed 1 base at V and 7 bases at J, with 8 bases between. Germline CDR1 is GTSNPN and CDR2 is SVGIG (reference sequence). The CDR3 runs 13 residues. Input material: naive CD4+ T cells sorted from blood. The subset: CD45RA+ positively selected. This rearrangement joins TRBV30 to TRBJ1-6; D ambiguous. The clonotype comes from a man aged 18 to 29 in good health. CDR3 sequence reads: CAWSETVNSPLHF. Written as DNA, the CDR3 is TGTGCCTGGAGTGAAACCGTGAATTCACCCCTCCACTTT.